The present entry profiles one TCR beta chain with its context. Its antigen is unidentified. TCRdb re-derived calls from the reads in MiXCR, one entry per CDR3 protein. Of a few hundred thousand distinct CDR3 sequences listed, 12% to 15% were seen once; the top ten hold around 8.7%. This sample is part of a study of T cell repertoires in cytomegalovirus infection. Study-level results: HLA-C-restricted CMV clonotypes gave the most frequent clonotype in two of eight donors.

The CDR3 runs 13 residues. CDR1 is LNHDA and CDR2 is SQIVND in the germline V gene (reference sequence). Trimming removed 5 bases at V and 6 bases at J, with 10 bases between. The sequence derives from a human donor in good health (CMV status not recorded). Some clones in this sample may be carry-over from other donors' samples. The rearrangement joins TRBV19 to TRBJ2-2, with a weak D call TRBD1 (6 bases). The sequenced sample consisted of PBMCs. In DNA, the CDR3 is TGTGCCAGTAGTCCCCGACAGGCCGGGGAGCTGTTTTTT. Its protein is CASSPRQAGELFF.